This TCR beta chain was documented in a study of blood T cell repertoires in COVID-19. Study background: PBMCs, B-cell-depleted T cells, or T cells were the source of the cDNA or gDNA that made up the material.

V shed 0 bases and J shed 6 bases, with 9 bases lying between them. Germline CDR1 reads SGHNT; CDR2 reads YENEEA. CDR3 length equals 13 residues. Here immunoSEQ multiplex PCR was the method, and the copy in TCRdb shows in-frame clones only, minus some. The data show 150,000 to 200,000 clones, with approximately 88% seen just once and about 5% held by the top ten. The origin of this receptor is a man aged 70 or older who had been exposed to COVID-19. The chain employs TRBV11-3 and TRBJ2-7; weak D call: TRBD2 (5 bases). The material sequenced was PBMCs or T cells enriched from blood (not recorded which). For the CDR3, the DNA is TGTGCCAGCAGCTTAGATCCTGCGGGCGAGCAGTACTTC. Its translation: CASSLDPAGEQYF.